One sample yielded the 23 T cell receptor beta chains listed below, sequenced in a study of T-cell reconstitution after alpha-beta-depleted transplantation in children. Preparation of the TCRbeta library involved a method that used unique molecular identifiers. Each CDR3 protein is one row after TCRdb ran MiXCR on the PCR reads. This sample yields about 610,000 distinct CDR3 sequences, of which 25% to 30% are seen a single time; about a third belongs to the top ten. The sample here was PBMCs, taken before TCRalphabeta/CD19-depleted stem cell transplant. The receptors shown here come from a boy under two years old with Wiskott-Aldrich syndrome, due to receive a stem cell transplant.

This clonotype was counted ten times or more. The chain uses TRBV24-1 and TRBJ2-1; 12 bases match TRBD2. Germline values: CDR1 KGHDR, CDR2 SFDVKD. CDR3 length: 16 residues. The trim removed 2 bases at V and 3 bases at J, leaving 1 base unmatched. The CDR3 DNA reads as TGTGCCACCAGTGATTCGGGACTAGCGGGCTACAATGAGCAGTTCTTC. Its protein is CATSDSGLAGYNEQFF.

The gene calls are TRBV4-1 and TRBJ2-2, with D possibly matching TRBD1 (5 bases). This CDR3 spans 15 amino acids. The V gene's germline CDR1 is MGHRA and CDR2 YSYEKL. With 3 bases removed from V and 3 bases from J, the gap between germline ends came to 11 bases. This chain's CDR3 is CASSQATGYTGELFF. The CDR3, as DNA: TGCGCCAGCAGCCAGGCTACAGGTTACACCGGGGAGCTGTTTTTT.

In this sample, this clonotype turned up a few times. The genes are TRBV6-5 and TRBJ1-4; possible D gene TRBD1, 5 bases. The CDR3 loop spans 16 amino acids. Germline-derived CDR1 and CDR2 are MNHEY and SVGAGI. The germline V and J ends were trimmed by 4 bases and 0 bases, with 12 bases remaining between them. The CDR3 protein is CASSSSGAATNEKLFF. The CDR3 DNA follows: TGTGCCAGCAGTTCGTCCGGGGCCGCAACTAATGAAAAACTGTTTTTT.

The CDR3: CATRQNEKLFF. As DNA, the CDR3 is TGTGCCACCAGACAGAATGAAAAACTGTTTTTT. The rearrangement joins TRBV15 to TRBJ1-4; D unresolved. Germline V gene sequence: CDR1 LNHNV, CDR2 YYDKDF (reference sequence). This CDR3 is 11 amino acids long. V was shortened by 6 bases and J by 5 bases, with 4 bases between the two germline ends.

CDR3 amino acids: CASSEGRIGGELFF. The CDR3 region has the DNA TGTGCCAGCAGTGAGGGGAGAATCGGCGGGGAGCTGTTTTTT. The chain joins TRBV2 to TRBJ2-2; weak D call: TRBD2 (5 bases). The CDR3 consists of 14 residues. Between the trimmed V and J ends, which lost 3 bases and 7 bases, there was a span of 12 bases. From germline, CDR1 is SNHLY and CDR2 FYNNEI.

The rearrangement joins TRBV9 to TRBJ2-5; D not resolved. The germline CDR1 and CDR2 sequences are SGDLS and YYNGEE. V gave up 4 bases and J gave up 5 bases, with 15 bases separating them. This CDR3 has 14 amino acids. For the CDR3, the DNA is TGTGCCAGCAGCCCCCGCGCCTTGCGGGAGACCCAGTACTTC. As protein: CASSPRALRETQYF.

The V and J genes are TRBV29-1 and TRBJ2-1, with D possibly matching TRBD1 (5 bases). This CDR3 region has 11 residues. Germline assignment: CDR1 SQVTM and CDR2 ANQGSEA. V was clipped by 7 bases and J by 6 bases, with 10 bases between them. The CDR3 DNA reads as TGCAGCGGTGGACAAAGCAATGAGCAGTTCTTC. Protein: CSGGQSNEQFF.

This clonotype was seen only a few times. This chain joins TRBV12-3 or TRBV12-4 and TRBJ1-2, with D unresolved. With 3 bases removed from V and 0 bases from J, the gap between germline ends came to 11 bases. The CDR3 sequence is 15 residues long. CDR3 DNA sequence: TGTGCCAGCAGTTTTGCTCCGGGAGCTAACTATGGCTACACCTTC. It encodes CASSFAPGANYGYTF.

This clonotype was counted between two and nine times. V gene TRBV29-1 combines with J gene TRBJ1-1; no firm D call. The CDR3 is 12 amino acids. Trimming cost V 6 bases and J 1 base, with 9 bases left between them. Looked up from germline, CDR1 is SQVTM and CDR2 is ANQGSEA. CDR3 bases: TGCAGCGTCCCGGACGGGAACACTGAAGCTTTCTTT. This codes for CSVPDGNTEAFF.

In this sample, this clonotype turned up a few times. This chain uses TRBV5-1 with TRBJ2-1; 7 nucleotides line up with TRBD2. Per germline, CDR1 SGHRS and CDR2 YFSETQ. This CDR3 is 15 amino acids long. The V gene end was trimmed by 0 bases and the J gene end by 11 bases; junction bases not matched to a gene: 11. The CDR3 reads CASSLGLLAGDQQFF. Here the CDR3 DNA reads TGCGCCAGCAGCTTGGGCCTCCTTGCGGGAGACCAGCAGTTCTTC.

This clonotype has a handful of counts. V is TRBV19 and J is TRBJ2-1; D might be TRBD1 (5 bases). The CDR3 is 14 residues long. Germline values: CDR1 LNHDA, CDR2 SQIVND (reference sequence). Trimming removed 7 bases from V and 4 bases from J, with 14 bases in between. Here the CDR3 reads CASNQGNLYNEQFF. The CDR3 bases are TGTGCCAGTAATCAGGGAAACTTATACAATGAGCAGTTCTTC.

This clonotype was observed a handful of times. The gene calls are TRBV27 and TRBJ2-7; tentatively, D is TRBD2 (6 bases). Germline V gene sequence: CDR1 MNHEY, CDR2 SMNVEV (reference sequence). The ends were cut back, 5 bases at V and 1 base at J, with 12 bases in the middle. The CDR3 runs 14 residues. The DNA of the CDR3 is TGTGCCAGCAGTAGACTAGTGGGATCCTACGAGCAGTACTTC. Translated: CASSRLVGSYEQYF.

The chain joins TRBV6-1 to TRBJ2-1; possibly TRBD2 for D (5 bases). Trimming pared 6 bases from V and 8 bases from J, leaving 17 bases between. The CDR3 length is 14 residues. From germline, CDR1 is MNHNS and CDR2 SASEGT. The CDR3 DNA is TGTGCCAGCAGCCGCACCGCCGGAGGTCATGAGCAGTTCTTC. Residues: CASSRTAGGHEQFF.

The CDR3 reads CASSLGMGLAPNYGYTF. The CDR3 region has the DNA TGCGCCAGCAGCTTGGGTATGGGCCTCGCTCCTAACTATGGCTACACCTTC. The V call is TRBV5-1, the J call TRBJ1-2, with no clear D. Germline V CDR1 and CDR2: SGHRS, YFSETQ. This CDR3 has 17 residues. Trimming removed 0 bases at V and 0 bases at J, with 15 bases between.

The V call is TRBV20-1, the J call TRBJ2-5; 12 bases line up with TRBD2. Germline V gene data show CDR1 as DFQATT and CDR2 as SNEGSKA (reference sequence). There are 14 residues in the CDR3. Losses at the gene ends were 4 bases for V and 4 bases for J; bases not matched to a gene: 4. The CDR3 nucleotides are TGCAGTGCTACGCGGACTAGCGGGATAGAGACCCAGTACTTC. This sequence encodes CSATRTSGIETQYF.

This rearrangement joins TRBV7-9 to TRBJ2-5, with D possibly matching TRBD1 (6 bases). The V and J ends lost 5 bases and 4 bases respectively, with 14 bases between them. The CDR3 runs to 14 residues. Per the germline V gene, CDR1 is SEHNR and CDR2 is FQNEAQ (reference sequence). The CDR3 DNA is TGTGCCAGCAGCCGAACAGGGTATGGAGAGACCCAGTACTTC. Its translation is CASSRTGYGETQYF.

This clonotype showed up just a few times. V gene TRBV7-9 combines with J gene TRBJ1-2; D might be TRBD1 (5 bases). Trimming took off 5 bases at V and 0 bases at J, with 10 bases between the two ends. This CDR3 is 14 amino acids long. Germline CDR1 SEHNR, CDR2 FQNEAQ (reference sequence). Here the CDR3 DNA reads TGTGCCAGCAGCGCCGGGACTTCTAACTATGGCTACACCTTC. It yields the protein CASSAGTSNYGYTF.

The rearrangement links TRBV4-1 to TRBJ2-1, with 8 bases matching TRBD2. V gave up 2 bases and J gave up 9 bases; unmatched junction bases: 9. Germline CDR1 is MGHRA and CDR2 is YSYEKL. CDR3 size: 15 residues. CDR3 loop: CASSQQPGLVGEQFF. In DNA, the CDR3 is TGCGCCAGCAGCCAACAACCGGGACTAGTTGGTGAGCAGTTCTTC.

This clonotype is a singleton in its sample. CDR3 sequence reads: CASSLVLAAPNSYEQYF. The DNA of the CDR3 is TGCGCCAGCAGCTTGGTTCTAGCGGCACCCAACTCCTACGAGCAGTACTTC. V usage is TRBV5-1 and J usage is TRBJ2-7, with 7 bases aligning to TRBD2. From germline, CDR1 is SGHRS and CDR2 YFSETQ. CDR3 length: 17 amino acids. V lost 0 bases, J lost 0 bases, and 9 bases stayed unmatched.

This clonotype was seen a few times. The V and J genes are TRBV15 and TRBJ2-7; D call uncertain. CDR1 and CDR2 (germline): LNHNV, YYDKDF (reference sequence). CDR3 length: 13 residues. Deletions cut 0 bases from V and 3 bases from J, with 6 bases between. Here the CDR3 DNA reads TGTGCCACCAGCAGAGATTGGGGCTACGAGCAGTACTTC. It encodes CATSRDWGYEQYF.

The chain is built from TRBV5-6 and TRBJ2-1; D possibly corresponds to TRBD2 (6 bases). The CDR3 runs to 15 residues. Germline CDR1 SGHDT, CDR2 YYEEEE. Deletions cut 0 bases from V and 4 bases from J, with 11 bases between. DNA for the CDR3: TGTGCCAGCAGCTTGGCACTAGCACGGTACAATGAGCAGTTCTTC. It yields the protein CASSLALARYNEQFF.

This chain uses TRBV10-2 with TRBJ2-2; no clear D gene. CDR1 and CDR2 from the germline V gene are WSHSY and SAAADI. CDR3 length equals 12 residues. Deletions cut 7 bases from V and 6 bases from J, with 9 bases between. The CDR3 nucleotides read TGCGCCAGCACTATTTCGGCCGGGGAGCTGTTTTTT. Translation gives CASTISAGELFF.

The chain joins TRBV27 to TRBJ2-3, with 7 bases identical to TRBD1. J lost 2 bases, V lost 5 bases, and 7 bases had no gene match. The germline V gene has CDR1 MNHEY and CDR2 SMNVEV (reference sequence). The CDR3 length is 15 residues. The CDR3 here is CASSPYRGYTDTQYF. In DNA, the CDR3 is TGTGCCAGCAGTCCCTACAGGGGATACACAGATACGCAGTATTTT.